This is a list of T cell receptor beta chains from one sample in a study of OX40 agonist ivuxolimab in advanced cancers. The method was immunoSEQ multiplex PCR; TCRdb's version includes in-frame clones alone and lacks a portion of them. The sample consists of about 20,000 clones, about 86% of them appearing once. The sequencing used CD4+ or CD8+ T cells sorted from blood, collected in a trial of the OX40 agonist ivuxolimab. The receptors were gathered from an adult with an advanced solid tumor such as melanoma, head and neck, liver or kidney cancer. Each CDR3 is given with its conserved first and last residue. D genes are given only for firm matches. The size entry is marked missing in some rows and otherwise reads once, few, many or a size class.

d_gene: TRBD1; v_gene: TRBV19; j_gene: TRBJ2-2; abundance: .; CDR3nt: TGTGCCAGTAGTAAATTTGGTCCGAGACAGGGGTACACCGGGGAGCTGTTTTTT; CDR3aa: CASSKFGPRQGYTGELFF
d_gene: .; v_gene: TRBV6-4; j_gene: TRBJ2-3; abundance: .; CDR3nt: TGTGCCAGCAGTGACTCGATAAGCAGCGGTACGCAGTATTTT; CDR3aa: CASSDSISSGTQYF
d_gene: .; v_gene: TRBV18; j_gene: TRBJ1-6; abundance: .; CDR3nt: TGTGCCAGCTCACCCTCTTCCGGGGTTAATTCACCCCTCCACTTT; CDR3aa: CASSPSSGVNSPLHF
d_gene: TRBD2; v_gene: TRBV7-3; j_gene: TRBJ2-1; abundance: .; CDR3nt: TGTGCCAGCAGGTTAAGTGCTAGCGGAAGAAACAATGAGCAGTTCTTC; CDR3aa: CASRLSASGRNNEQFF
d_gene: .; v_gene: TRBV10-3; j_gene: TRBJ2-2; abundance: .; CDR3nt: TGTGCCATCAGTGAGTCCGGCCAGGGTAGCACCGGGGAGCTGTTTTTT; CDR3aa: CAISESGQGSTGELFF
d_gene: TRBD2; v_gene: TRBV7-6; j_gene: TRBJ2-1; abundance: .; CDR3nt: TGTGCCAGCAGCTTGTCAGCGGGGGGGAAGCGCAATGAGCAGTTCTTC; CDR3aa: CASSLSAGGKRNEQFF
d_gene: TRBD1; v_gene: TRBV11-3; j_gene: TRBJ2-5; abundance: .; CDR3nt: TGTGCCAGCAGCCCAGGGTCTGCCGGGACAGGCAAAGAGACCCAGTACTTC; CDR3aa: CASSPGSAGTGKETQYF
d_gene: .; v_gene: TRBV7-8; j_gene: TRBJ2-2; abundance: .; CDR3nt: TGTGCCAGCAGCGGCACAGGTAGGAACACCGGGGAGCTGTTTTTT; CDR3aa: CASSGTGRNTGELFF
d_gene: .; v_gene: TRBV28; j_gene: TRBJ2-2; abundance: .; CDR3nt: TGTGCCAGCAGTTTAGCCCCAGTACAGACCGGGGAGCTGTTTTTT; CDR3aa: CASSLAPVQTGELFF
d_gene: TRBD1; v_gene: TRBV11-3; j_gene: TRBJ2-7; abundance: few; CDR3nt: TGTGCCAGCAGCCTAACCGCCGGGACAGGATCCTACGAGCAGTACTTC; CDR3aa: CASSLTAGTGSYEQYF
d_gene: TRBD1; v_gene: TRBV4-1; j_gene: TRBJ1-5; abundance: few; CDR3nt: TGCGCCAGCAGCCCCCGAAGCAAACAGGGGGCTATTCAGCCCCAGCATTTT; CDR3aa: CASSPRSKQGAIQPQHF
d_gene: TRBD1; v_gene: TRBV19; j_gene: TRBJ2-7; abundance: .; CDR3nt: TGTGCCAGTAGGCCCCGGGACAGGGGGCTTTACGAGCAGTACTTC; CDR3aa: CASRPRDRGLYEQYF
d_gene: TRBD1; v_gene: TRBV15; j_gene: TRBJ1-1; abundance: .; CDR3nt: TGTGCCACCAGCAGGATTGACAGGGACACTGAAGCTTTCTTT; CDR3aa: CATSRIDRDTEAFF
d_gene: .; v_gene: TRBV19; j_gene: TRBJ1-5; abundance: .; CDR3nt: TGTGCCAGTAGTACAGGCGCTCCTCCGCCCCAGCATTTT; CDR3aa: CASSTGAPPPQHF
d_gene: TRBD1; v_gene: TRBV18; j_gene: TRBJ1-5; abundance: medium-sized; CDR3nt: TGTGCCAGCTCACTACGGGACAGTGTTGGTCAGCCCCAGCATTTT; CDR3aa: CASSLRDSVGQPQHF
d_gene: .; v_gene: TRBV18; j_gene: TRBJ1-3; abundance: .; CDR3nt: TGTGCCAGCTCTGGGACCCACGGCTCTGGAAACACCATATATTTT; CDR3aa: CASSGTHGSGNTIYF
d_gene: .; v_gene: TRBV7-9; j_gene: TRBJ2-7; abundance: .; CDR3nt: TGTGCCAGCAGCTTAACGGCTAGGGTACTAGTACAGAACTCCTACGAGCAGTACTTC; CDR3aa: CASSLTARVLVQNSYEQYF
d_gene: .; v_gene: TRBV4-3; j_gene: TRBJ1-1; abundance: .; CDR3nt: TGCGCCAGCAGCCTAAGTTCCGTTTCTGAAGCTTTCTTT; CDR3aa: CASSLSSVSEAFF
d_gene: .; v_gene: TRBV18; j_gene: TRBJ2-2; abundance: once; CDR3nt: TGTGCCAGCTCACCGCTGTCGGGCCGCCCGAACACCGGGGAGCTGTTTTTT; CDR3aa: CASSPLSGRPNTGELFF
d_gene: .; v_gene: TRBV15; j_gene: TRBJ2-5; abundance: .; CDR3nt: TGTGCCACCAGCAGCTCACGGACTGTGGAGACCCAGTACTTC; CDR3aa: CATSSSRTVETQYF
d_gene: .; v_gene: TRBV7-9; j_gene: TRBJ1-2; abundance: .; CDR3nt: TGTGCCAGCAGCGTTGGACAGCTTTATGGCTACACCTTC; CDR3aa: CASSVGQLYGYTF
d_gene: .; v_gene: TRBV7-2; j_gene: TRBJ1-1; abundance: .; CDR3nt: TGTGCCAGCAGCACCAGGGCCCGGAACACTGAAGCTTTCTTT; CDR3aa: CASSTRARNTEAFF
d_gene: TRBD2; v_gene: TRBV19; j_gene: TRBJ2-1; abundance: once; CDR3nt: TGTGCCAGTAGTATAGATGTCCCTAGCGGGTACAATGAGCAGTTCTTC; CDR3aa: CASSIDVPSGYNEQFF
d_gene: TRBD1; v_gene: TRBV7-6; j_gene: TRBJ2-7; abundance: .; CDR3nt: TGTGCCAGCAGCGCGCCGGGACAGCTCGAGCAGTACTTC; CDR3aa: CASSAPGQLEQYF
d_gene: .; v_gene: TRBV7-2; j_gene: TRBJ1-1; abundance: .; CDR3nt: TGTGCCAGCACCCGCGGGGGGGCTCCGAACACTGAAGCTTTCTTT; CDR3aa: CASTRGGAPNTEAFF
d_gene: TRBD2; v_gene: TRBV7-2; j_gene: TRBJ2-5; abundance: .; CDR3nt: TGTGCCAGCAGCTTAGATTATGCAGGGAGGGCCCAGTACTTC; CDR3aa: CASSLDYAGRAQYF
d_gene: .; v_gene: TRBV7-3; j_gene: TRBJ2-5; abundance: .; CDR3nt: TGTGCCAGCAGCAGGGACCCCCAGGGAGAGCAGTACTTC; CDR3aa: CASSRDPQGEQYF
d_gene: TRBD2; v_gene: TRBV27; j_gene: TRBJ2-3; abundance: once; CDR3nt: TGTGCCAGCAGTCTTCTAGCGGGAGCTGGAGATACGCAGTATTTT; CDR3aa: CASSLLAGAGDTQYF
d_gene: TRBD1; v_gene: TRBV18; j_gene: TRBJ1-1; abundance: .; CDR3nt: TGTGCCAGCTCCCAAGGGACAGTAGAAGCTTTCTTT; CDR3aa: CASSQGTVEAFF
d_gene: .; v_gene: TRBV7-9; j_gene: TRBJ1-1; abundance: .; CDR3nt: TGTGCCAGCAGCTTGTCGGGGAACACTGAAGCTTTCTTT; CDR3aa: CASSLSGNTEAFF
d_gene: .; v_gene: TRBV11-3; j_gene: TRBJ2-1; abundance: .; CDR3nt: TGTGCCAGCAGTTCCGGGACCCCCGGCAATGAGCAGTTCTTC; CDR3aa: CASSSGTPGNEQFF
d_gene: .; v_gene: TRBV18; j_gene: TRBJ1-3; abundance: few; CDR3nt: TGTGCCAGCTCACCACCCGGGGCCTCTGGAAACACCATATATTTT; CDR3aa: CASSPPGASGNTIYF
d_gene: .; v_gene: TRBV7-8; j_gene: TRBJ2-3; abundance: .; CDR3nt: TGTGCCAGCAGCCCACGGGACTCCTCAAGGGTAGATACGCAGTATTTT; CDR3aa: CASSPRDSSRVDTQYF
d_gene: TRBD1; v_gene: TRBV19; j_gene: TRBJ1-1; abundance: .; CDR3nt: TGTGCCAGTAGTATAGGATTTGGGACAGGGCGTCTGAACACTGAAGCTTTCTTT; CDR3aa: CASSIGFGTGRLNTEAFF
d_gene: TRBD2; v_gene: TRBV19; j_gene: TRBJ2-3; abundance: .; CDR3nt: TGTGCCAGTAGTACTAGCGGATTCACAGATACGCAGTATTTT; CDR3aa: CASSTSGFTDTQYF
d_gene: .; v_gene: TRBV25-1; j_gene: TRBJ1-4; abundance: .; CDR3nt: TGTGCCAGCAGACCCCCAGGCAGCACCAATAATGAAAAACTGTTTTTT; CDR3aa: CASRPPGSTNNEKLFF
d_gene: TRBD2; v_gene: TRBV7-6; j_gene: TRBJ2-3; abundance: .; CDR3nt: TGTGCCAGCAGCACACTAGCGGGGGACACAGATACGCAGTATTTT; CDR3aa: CASSTLAGDTDTQYF
d_gene: TRBD2; v_gene: TRBV2; j_gene: TRBJ2-7; abundance: once; CDR3nt: TGTGCCAGCAGCTCTAGCGGGGGGCCCTCCTACGAGCAGTACTTC; CDR3aa: CASSSSGGPSYEQYF
d_gene: .; v_gene: TRBV15; j_gene: TRBJ2-7; abundance: .; CDR3nt: TGTGCCACCAGCAGTCCAGGGGTGAACTCCTACGAGCAGTACTTC; CDR3aa: CATSSPGVNSYEQYF
d_gene: .; v_gene: TRBV10-3; j_gene: TRBJ2-3; abundance: .; CDR3nt: TGTGCCATCAGTGGGAGGGGTTTCAGCACAGATACGCAGTATTTT; CDR3aa: CAISGRGFSTDTQYF
d_gene: .; v_gene: TRBV19; j_gene: TRBJ2-7; abundance: .; CDR3nt: TGTGCCAGTAGTATACAGGGGAATGGGGCCCGCGAGCAGTACTTC; CDR3aa: CASSIQGNGAREQYF
d_gene: .; v_gene: TRBV9; j_gene: TRBJ2-2; abundance: .; CDR3nt: TGTGCCAGCAGCGTAGAACCGAACACCGGGGAGCTGTTTTTT; CDR3aa: CASSVEPNTGELFF
d_gene: TRBD1; v_gene: TRBV4-1; j_gene: TRBJ2-3; abundance: .; CDR3nt: TGCGCCAGCAGCCTCGGACAGGCGGGCACAGATACGCAGTATTTT; CDR3aa: CASSLGQAGTDTQYF
d_gene: .; v_gene: TRBV10-3; j_gene: TRBJ2-7; abundance: .; CDR3nt: TGTGCCATCAGTGTTGGGGGCGAGGAAGGCTCCTACGAGCAGTACTTC; CDR3aa: CAISVGGEEGSYEQYF
d_gene: TRBD1; v_gene: TRBV7-9; j_gene: TRBJ2-2; abundance: .; CDR3nt: TGTGCCAGCAGCTTAGGGGCAGGGGGACGCCTGAACACCGGGGAGCTGTTTTTT; CDR3aa: CASSLGAGGRLNTGELFF
d_gene: .; v_gene: TRBV4-3; j_gene: TRBJ1-5; abundance: .; CDR3nt: TGCGCCAGCAGCCAAGAAGGGCTTCAGGATCAGCCCCAGCATTTT; CDR3aa: CASSQEGLQDQPQHF
d_gene: .; v_gene: TRBV6-5; j_gene: TRBJ2-1; abundance: .; CDR3nt: TGTGCCAGCAGTTACTCGAGCCGTCATGAGCAGTTCTTC; CDR3aa: CASSYSSRHEQFF
d_gene: .; v_gene: TRBV7-9; j_gene: TRBJ1-1; abundance: once; CDR3nt: TGTGCCAGCAGCTTAGCGACAGCATCGAACACTGAAGCTTTCTTT; CDR3aa: CASSLATASNTEAFF
d_gene: .; v_gene: TRBV5-1; j_gene: TRBJ2-2; abundance: .; CDR3nt: TGCGCCAGCAGCCTGGGGAACACCGGGGAGCTGTTTTTT; CDR3aa: CASSLGNTGELFF
d_gene: .; v_gene: TRBV5-1; j_gene: TRBJ1-2; abundance: .; CDR3nt: TGCGCCAGCAGCAATCTAGCGGGCGGTACCGATCCTTATGGCTACACCTTC; CDR3aa: CASSNLAGGTDPYGYTF
d_gene: .; v_gene: TRBV10-3; j_gene: TRBJ1-3; abundance: few; CDR3nt: TGTGCCATCTCATATGGAAACACCATATATTTT; CDR3aa: CAISYGNTIYF
d_gene: .; v_gene: TRBV20-1; j_gene: TRBJ2-7; abundance: once; CDR3nt: TGCAGTGCTAGAGGCGTCGACGAGCAGTACTTC; CDR3aa: CSARGVDEQYF
d_gene: .; v_gene: TRBV7-9; j_gene: TRBJ2-5; abundance: .; CDR3nt: TGTGCCAGCAGCTTCTTACAGGGAAGGAGGGAAGAGACCCAGTACTTC; CDR3aa: CASSFLQGRREETQYF